Each of the 26 T cell receptor beta chains below was sequenced from the same sample in a study of CD8 T cells in Susac syndrome. Roughly 0.45 to 1 ug RNA was reverse transcribed with random hexamers. TCRdb passed the immunoSEQ multiplex PCR reads through MiXCR, listing each CDR3 protein once. The sample holds roughly 150,000 distinct CDR3 sequences, around 95% seen once. Sequencing used CD4+ T cells from PBMCs. Source of these receptors: a human donor with Susac syndrome.

CDR3 sequence: CASSAGGLAELFF. The DNA for the CDR3 is TGTGCCAGCAGCGCTGGCGGACTAGCGGAGCTGTTTTTT. This rearrangement joins TRBV9 to TRBJ2-2; the match to TRBD2 covers 8 bases. The CDR3 consists of 13 residues. Trimming took 3 bases from V and 10 from J; bases not matched to a gene: 5. The germline CDR1 and CDR2 sequences are SGDLS and YYNGEE.

The chain carries TRBV12-3 or TRBV12-4 and TRBJ1-2; unclear D gene. CDR3 size: 14 residues. The V end was cut by 5 bases, the J end by 8 bases, with 18 bases between. For the CDR3, the DNA is TGTGCCAGCAGTACACAGAGTATGCCGCAAGGCTACACCTTC. Translation gives CASSTQSMPQGYTF.

The V gene is TRBV29-1, the J gene TRBJ2-5; 14 positions match TRBD2. Germline lookup yields CDR1 SQVTM and CDR2 ANQGSEA. After removal of 8 bases from V and 5 bases from J, the junction contained 10 bases not matched to a gene. The CDR3 covers 15 residues. CDR3 DNA sequence: TGCAGCACTAGGACCGGGACTAGCGGGGGTGAGACCCAGTACTTC. Translation: CSTRTGTSGGETQYF. The whole variable domain, remainder taken from reference TRBV29-1 and TRBJ2-5, is SAVISQKPSRDICQRGTSLTIQCQVDSQVTMMFWYRQQPGQSLTLIATANQGSEATYESGFVIDKFPISRPNLTFSTLTVSNMSPEDSSIYLCSTRTGTSGGETQYFGPGTRLLVL.

V gene TRBV12-3 or TRBV12-4 combines with J gene TRBJ1-2, with unresolved D. With 1 base removed from V and 3 bases from J, the gap between germline ends came to 12 bases. CDR3 length: 15 residues. CDR3 DNA sequence: TGTGCCAGCAGTTTAGGCTTTAGGAGGGACTATGGCTACACCTTC. As protein: CASSLGFRRDYGYTF.

The rearrangement joins TRBV10-3 to TRBJ1-3; no reliable D call. Germline V gives CDR1 ENHRY, CDR2 SYGVKD. V was trimmed by 6 bases and J by 0 bases, leaving 12 bases between them. CDR3 length equals 15 residues. CDR3 sequence (DNA): TGTGCCATCAGCCCCCGACAAAGCTCTGGAAACACCATATATTTT. It encodes CAISPRQSSGNTIYF.

This chain links TRBV5-6 with TRBJ2-2; D call uncertain. The CDR3 consists of 14 residues. Germline CDR1 reads SGHDT; CDR2 reads YYEEEE. Trimming shortened V by 2 bases and J by 3 bases, and 8 bases separated the two germline ends. The CDR3 DNA reads TGTGCCAGCAGCTTTGAGCCTTACACCGGGGAGCTGTTTTTT. This encodes CASSFEPYTGELFF.

This clonotype has a single count. The chain carries TRBV2 and TRBJ1-2, with D uncertain. V was trimmed by 5 bases and J by 4 bases, leaving 14 bases between them. In germline, CDR1 is SNHLY, CDR2 FYNNEI. CDR3 size: 14 residues. The CDR3 DNA reads TGTGCCAGCAGTTTACCGAGGCAGGCCTATGGCTACACCTTC. It translates to CASSLPRQAYGYTF.

The table lists this clonotype with a count of one. CDR3 protein: CASSPQLNQPQHF. For the CDR3, the DNA is TGTGCCAGCAGCCCGCAGCTTAATCAGCCCCAGCATTTT. The chain couples TRBV7-2 to TRBJ1-5; D is ambiguous. The length of the CDR3 is 13 residues. CDR1 is SGHTA, CDR2 FQGNSA, per germline. V dropped 5 bases and J dropped 4 bases, with 9 bases sitting between them.

The chain joins TRBV29-1 to TRBJ1-3; D unclear. This CDR3 has 13 residues. Per germline, CDR1 SQVTM and CDR2 ANQGSEA. V was shortened by 4 bases and J by 0 bases, with 7 bases between the two germline ends. CDR3 sequence reads: CSVGYSSGNTIYF. The CDR3 region has the DNA TGCAGCGTTGGTTACAGCTCTGGAAACACCATATATTTT. Drawing the rest from reference TRBV29-1 and TRBJ1-3, the complete variable domain is SAVISQKPSRDICQRGTSLTIQCQVDSQVTMMFWYRQQPGQSLTLIATANQGSEATYESGFVIDKFPISRPNLTFSTLTVSNMSPEDSSIYLCSVGYSSGNTIYFGEGSWLTVV.

The CDR3 nucleotides are TGTGCCAGCTCACAGAACTCCATCGACGAGCAGTACTTC. Translation gives CASSQNSIDEQYF. This chain joins TRBV18 and TRBJ2-7; D not certain. Germline V gene data show CDR1 as KGHSH and CDR2 as LQKENI. The CDR3 loop spans 13 amino acids. Trimming shortened V by 4 bases and J by 5 bases, and 12 bases separated the two germline ends.

This clonotype is a singleton in its sample. V gene TRBV20-1 combines with J gene TRBJ2-7; D remains unclear. Germline V gene data show CDR1 as DFQATT and CDR2 as SNEGSKA (reference sequence). The V end lost 1 base, the J end lost 3 bases, and 7 bases lay between the germline ends. The CDR3 sequence is 12 residues long. This chain's CDR3 is CSARGPHYEQYF. DNA for the CDR3: TGCAGTGCTAGAGGTCCGCACTACGAGCAGTACTTC.

The chain joins TRBV19 to TRBJ2-2; the match to TRBD1 covers 7 bases. Trimming took 6 bases from V and 3 from J; bases not matched to a gene: 7. There are 15 residues in the CDR3. The V gene's germline CDR1 is LNHDA and CDR2 SQIVND (reference sequence). CDR3 DNA sequence: TGTGCCAGTAGGAGTATAGACAGGGACACCGGGGAGCTGTTTTTT. It translates to CASRSIDRDTGELFF.

V usage is TRBV25-1 and J usage is TRBJ1-1; D perhaps matches TRBD1 (5 bases). Germline-derived CDR1 and CDR2 are MGHDK and SYGVNS. V gave up 7 bases and J gave up 7 bases, with 13 bases separating them. The CDR3 covers 12 residues. The CDR3 here is CASIEGLGEAFF. The CDR3 DNA sequence: TGTGCCAGCATTGAGGGACTTGGTGAAGCTTTCTTT.

The CDR3 DNA is TGCAGCGTTGTGCCAGGGGTAGACGAGCAGTACTTC. The encoded protein is CSVVPGVDEQYF. The rearrangement links TRBV29-1 to TRBJ2-7; D is perhaps TRBD1 (6 bases). The V end lost 4 bases, the J end lost 5 bases, and 12 bases lay between the germline ends. This CDR3 is 12 amino acids long. CDR1 and CDR2 from the germline V gene are SQVTM and ANQGSEA.

The chain joins TRBV29-1 to TRBJ1-1, with D hard to call. Germline V CDR1 and CDR2: SQVTM, ANQGSEA. V shed 3 bases and J shed 1 base, with 9 bases lying between them. The CDR3 has 13 residues. Here the CDR3 DNA reads TGCAGCGTTGAGCGGCAGAAGAACACTGAAGCTTTCTTT. Amino acid sequence: CSVERQKNTEAFF.

This clonotype was detected only once. The V call is TRBV5-6, the J call TRBJ2-7; D may be TRBD1 (5 bases). Germline V CDR1 and CDR2: SGHDT, YYEEEE. Trimming stripped 0 bases from V and 3 bases from J, with 7 bases between. There are 13 residues in the CDR3. The CDR3 is CASSLEQDYEQYF. The DNA of the CDR3 is TGTGCCAGCAGCTTGGAACAGGACTACGAGCAGTACTTC.

The genes are TRBV3-1 and TRBJ1-1; no firm D call. V lost 1 base and J lost 7, with 10 bases in between. The CDR3 has 13 residues. CDR1 is LGHDT, CDR2 YNNKEL, per germline (reference sequence). In DNA form, the CDR3 reads TGTGCCAGCAGCCAAGGTCTGACCGATGAAGCTTTCTTT. Protein: CASSQGLTDEAFF.

The rearrangement joins TRBV7-2 to TRBJ1-1; D unresolved. V shed 4 bases and J shed 3 bases, with 15 bases lying between them. The CDR3 loop spans 15 amino acids. Germline lookup yields CDR1 SGHTA and CDR2 FQGNSA. CDR3 amino acids: CASSSPTGRDTEAFF. The CDR3 nucleotides read TGTGCCAGCAGCTCACCCACCGGGCGGGACACTGAAGCTTTCTTT. The full variable domain, rest sourced from reference TRBV7-2 and TRBJ1-1, is GAGVSQSPSNKVTEKGKDVELRCDPISGHTALYWYRQSLGQGLEFLIYFQGNSAPDKSGLPSDRFSAERTGGSVSTLTIQRTQQEDSAVYLCASSSPTGRDTEAFFGQGTRLTVV.

The chain recombines TRBV5-1 with TRBJ2-1; perhaps TRBD2 as D (6 bases). The CDR3 runs to 14 residues. V was trimmed by 4 bases and J by 8 bases, leaving 16 bases between them. Germline loops: CDR1 SGHRS, CDR2 YFSETQ. The CDR3 sequence is CASSPYRTKDEQFF. In DNA form, the CDR3 reads TGCGCCAGCAGCCCTTACCGGACTAAGGATGAGCAGTTCTTC.

The V call is TRBV20-1, the J call TRBJ2-1; TRBD1 might be the D (6 bases). With 6 bases removed from V and 5 bases from J, the gap between germline ends came to 11 bases. The CDR3 totals 12 residues. Germline V gives CDR1 DFQATT, CDR2 SNEGSKA (reference sequence). DNA for the CDR3: TGCAGTGCCTTACAGGGAGACAATGAGCAGTTCTTC. Amino acids: CSALQGDNEQFF.

This rearrangement joins TRBV11-2 to TRBJ2-3; D possibly uses TRBD1 or TRBD2 (5 bases each). The germline CDR1 and CDR2 sequences are SGHAT and FQNNGV. Trimming pared 3 bases from V and 7 bases from J, leaving 23 bases between. The CDR3 has 17 residues. CDR3 amino acids: CASSLERGRTPDYTQYF. The CDR3 DNA follows: TGTGCCAGCAGCTTGGAAAGGGGCCGGACTCCTGATTATACGCAGTATTTT.

This sequence joins TRBV27 and TRBJ1-6, with a possible D match to TRBD1 (6 bases). Trimming cost V 3 bases and J 6 bases, with 9 bases left between them. This CDR3 has 14 amino acids. In germline, CDR1 is MNHEY, CDR2 SMNVEV (reference sequence). CDR3 residues: CASSFGGLNSPLHF. CDR3 nucleotide sequence: TGTGCCAGCAGTTTTGGGGGGCTTAATTCACCCCTCCACTTT.

The gene calls are TRBV25-1 and TRBJ2-4, with 12 positions matching TRBD2. V was pared by 2 bases and J by 7 bases, with 9 bases of the junction left unmatched. Germline V lookup: CDR1 MGHDK, CDR2 SYGVNS. This CDR3 comprises 17 residues. The chain's CDR3 is CASSELTSGGVGNIQYF. The CDR3 nucleotides are TGTGCCAGCAGTGAACTGACTAGCGGGGGAGTTGGTAACATTCAGTACTTC. The full variable domain, with the rest looked up from reference TRBV25-1 and TRBJ2-4, is EADIYQTPRYLVIGTGKKITLECSQTMGHDKMYWYQQDPGMELHLIHYSYGVNSTEKGDLSSESTVSRIRTEHFPLTLESARPSHTSQYLCASSELTSGGVGNIQYFGAGTRLSVL.

CDR3 DNA: TGTGCCAGCAGTCATGTGGGGGGCGATAGTTCTGGGGCCAACGTCCTGACTTTC. The encoded protein is CASSHVGGDSSGANVLTF. This rearrangement joins TRBV6-1 to TRBJ2-6; D possibly matches TRBD1 or TRBD2 (6 bases each). The germline V gene has CDR1 MNHNS and CDR2 SASEGT. The CDR3 runs to 18 residues. Trimming took 5 bases from V and 1 from J, leaving 18 bases between them.

The chain joins TRBV20-1 to TRBJ1-2; 7 bases line up with TRBD1. The trim removed 5 bases at V and 2 bases at J, leaving 5 bases unmatched. The germline gives CDR1 DFQATT, CDR2 SNEGSKA (reference sequence). The CDR3 spans 13 residues. This CDR3 reads CSAFDRVNYGYTF. The CDR3 nucleotides read TGCAGTGCTTTTGACAGGGTAAACTATGGCTACACCTTC.

The chain recombines TRBV25-1 with TRBJ2-1; possibly TRBD1 for D (6 bases). V lost 2 bases, J lost 4 bases, and 12 bases lay in between. This CDR3 region has 15 residues. Per the germline V gene, CDR1 is MGHDK and CDR2 is SYGVNS. CDR3 DNA sequence: TGTGCCAGCAGTGAACCCCGGGGACATTACAATGAGCAGTTCTTC. This sequence encodes CASSEPRGHYNEQFF.